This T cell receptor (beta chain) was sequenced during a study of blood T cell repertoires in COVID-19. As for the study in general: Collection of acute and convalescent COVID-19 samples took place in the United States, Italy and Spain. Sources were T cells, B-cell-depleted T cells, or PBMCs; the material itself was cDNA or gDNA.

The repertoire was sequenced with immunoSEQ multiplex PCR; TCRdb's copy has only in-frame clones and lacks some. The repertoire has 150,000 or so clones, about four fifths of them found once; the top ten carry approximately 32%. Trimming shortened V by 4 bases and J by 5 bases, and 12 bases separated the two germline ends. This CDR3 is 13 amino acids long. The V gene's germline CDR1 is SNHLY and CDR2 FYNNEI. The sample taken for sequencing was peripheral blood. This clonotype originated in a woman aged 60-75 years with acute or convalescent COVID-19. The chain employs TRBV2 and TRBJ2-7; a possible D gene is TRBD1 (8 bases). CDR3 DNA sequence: TGTGCCAGCAGTGGGACAGGGAGGGACGAGCAGTACGTC. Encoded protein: CASSGTGRDEQYV.